This T cell receptor beta chain was sequenced for a study of T cell responses to AZD1222 COVID-19 vaccine. Study-level results: Sampling that yielded the repertoires occurred only after the peak T cell response.

Comments on this clone: What it binds is unknown.

Between the trimmed V and J ends, which lost 0 bases and 1 base, there was a span of 13 bases. The CDR3 contains 17 residues. Per the germline V gene, CDR1 is KGHSH and CDR2 is LQKENI. TCRdb's copy holds only in-frame clones and misses some; the assay was immunoSEQ multiplex PCR. The sample holds approximately 91,000 clones; under 95% are singletons and the top ten take more than 25%. The chain employs TRBV18 and TRBJ2-1; possible D gene TRBD2, 7 bases. This TCR was recovered from an adult who received the AZD1222 COVID-19 vaccine. The sample consisted of peripheral blood, taken 28 days after the second AZD1222 dose. The CDR3: CASSPPGGSGSYNEQFF. DNA of the CDR3: TGTGCCAGCTCACCACCAGGGGGTAGCGGGTCCTACAATGAGCAGTTCTTC.